A selection of T cell receptor beta chains follows, all from one sample in a study of cytomegalovirus exposure and HLA in healthy donors. Generated by immunoSEQ multiplex PCR, the TCRdb table keeps only in-frame clones and is missing some. The sample holds about 120,000 clones, roughly 80% seen once. Sequenced material: PBMCs. These receptors all come from a man aged 30 to 45 in good health and CMV-seronegative. Each CDR3 is given with its conserved first and last residue. A D gene is named only where the DNA matches it firmly. For some rows the clone size is stated as once, few or many, or as a class when expanded; others skip it.

cdr3_aa: CASSSLDTQYF; cdr3_nt: TGTGCCAGCAGTTCTTTAGATACGCAGTATTTT; j_call: TRBJ2-3; d_call: NA; v_call: TRBV6-6; clone_size: once
cdr3_aa: CASSARVGEQYF; cdr3_nt: TGTGCCAGCAGCGCTAGAGTCGGCGAGCAGTACTTC; j_call: TRBJ2-7; d_call: NA; v_call: TRBV11-2; clone_size: NA
cdr3_aa: CASMLNYGYTF; cdr3_nt: TGTGCCAGCATGTTAAACTATGGCTACACCTTC; j_call: TRBJ1-2; d_call: NA; v_call: TRBV2; clone_size: NA
cdr3_aa: CAWNPWQSEAFF; cdr3_nt: TGTGCCTGGAACCCATGGCAGTCGGAGGCTTTCTTT; j_call: TRBJ1-1; d_call: NA; v_call: TRBV30; clone_size: once
cdr3_aa: CASSLVSGASYEQYF; cdr3_nt: TGTGCCAGCAGCTTGGTCAGCGGGGCGTCCTACGAGCAGTACTTC; j_call: TRBJ2-7; d_call: TRBD2; v_call: TRBV5-5; clone_size: NA
cdr3_aa: CASSQEWGGHSPLHF; cdr3_nt: TGTGCCAGCAGCCAAGAATGGGGGGGGCATTCACCCCTCCACTTT; j_call: TRBJ1-6; d_call: NA; v_call: TRBV14; clone_size: NA
cdr3_aa: CASSLLQGTTGELFF; cdr3_nt: TGTGCCAGCAGCCTATTACAGGGGACCACCGGGGAGCTGTTTTTT; j_call: TRBJ2-2; d_call: TRBD1; v_call: TRBV5-4; clone_size: few
cdr3_aa: CASSFLGGEQYF; cdr3_nt: TGTGCCAGCAGTTTCCTGGGAGGCGAGCAGTACTTC; j_call: TRBJ2-7; d_call: NA; v_call: TRBV27; clone_size: NA
cdr3_aa: CASSLGRGRTNYGYTF; cdr3_nt: TGTGCCAGCAGTTTGGGCAGGGGAAGAACTAACTATGGCTACACCTTC; j_call: TRBJ1-2; d_call: NA; v_call: TRBV28; clone_size: few
cdr3_aa: CSVDEQGGFQYF; cdr3_nt: TGCAGCGTTGATGAACAGGGGGGGTTTCAGTACTTC; j_call: TRBJ2-4; d_call: NA; v_call: TRBV29-1; clone_size: NA
cdr3_aa: CASSIQGTRSYNEQFF; cdr3_nt: TGTGCCAGTAGTATACAGGGGACCCGCTCCTACAATGAGCAGTTCTTC; j_call: TRBJ2-1; d_call: NA; v_call: TRBV19; clone_size: NA
cdr3_aa: CSVIGGQGTEAFF; cdr3_nt: TGCAGCGTAATCGGGGGACAGGGGACTGAAGCTTTCTTT; j_call: TRBJ1-1; d_call: TRBD1; v_call: TRBV29-1; clone_size: NA
cdr3_aa: CASSSLGGVASYEQYF; cdr3_nt: TGTGCCAGCAGCTCACTGGGGGGTGTTGCCTCCTACGAGCAGTACTTC; j_call: TRBJ2-7; d_call: NA; v_call: TRBV11-2; clone_size: NA
cdr3_aa: CASSIFFLTGGAPLHF; cdr3_nt: TGTGCCAGTAGTATATTTTTTTTGACAGGGGGAGCACCCCTCCACTTT; j_call: TRBJ1-6; d_call: TRBD1; v_call: TRBV19; clone_size: NA
cdr3_aa: CASSYPAGPANTGELFF; cdr3_nt: TGCGCCAGCAGCTATCCAGCGGGGCCGGCGAACACCGGGGAGCTGTTTTTT; j_call: TRBJ2-2; d_call: TRBD2; v_call: TRBV5-1; clone_size: NA
cdr3_aa: CASSLGQSSYNEQFF; cdr3_nt: TGTGCCAGCAGCTTGGGACAGAGCTCCTACAATGAGCAGTTCTTC; j_call: TRBJ2-1; d_call: TRBD1; v_call: TRBV11-2; clone_size: NA
cdr3_aa: CAVGQGSPRFSKPPSYEQYF; cdr3_nt: TGTGCCGTGGGACAGGGTAGCCCCCGTTTCTCCAAGCCCCCGTCTTACGAGCAGTACTTC; j_call: TRBJ2-7; d_call: TRBD1; v_call: TRBV6-4; clone_size: few
cdr3_aa: CASSSAPTGGEKLFF; cdr3_nt: TGTGCCAGCAGTTCGGCCCCAACCGGGGGTGAAAAACTGTTTTTT; j_call: TRBJ1-4; d_call: NA; v_call: TRBV6-1; clone_size: NA
cdr3_aa: CASSNQGDREETQYF; cdr3_nt: TGCGCCAGCAGCAACCAAGGGGACAGGGAAGAGACCCAGTACTTC; j_call: TRBJ2-5; d_call: TRBD1; v_call: TRBV5-1; clone_size: NA
cdr3_aa: CASSGAGGTEAFF; cdr3_nt: TGTGCCAGCAGCGGAGCCGGCGGAACTGAAGCTTTCTTT; j_call: TRBJ1-1; d_call: NA; v_call: TRBV9; clone_size: few
cdr3_aa: CASIQGGTGATEAFF; cdr3_nt: TGTGCCAGCATCCAAGGGGGGACAGGGGCCACTGAAGCTTTCTTT; j_call: TRBJ1-1; d_call: TRBD1; v_call: TRBV28; clone_size: NA
cdr3_aa: CSSSLGGQTNQPQHF; cdr3_nt: TGTTCCAGCAGCTTAGGGGGACAGACCAATCAGCCCCAGCATTTT; j_call: TRBJ1-5; d_call: TRBD1; v_call: TRBV7-9; clone_size: NA
cdr3_aa: CASSYAGDYTDTQYF; cdr3_nt: TGTGCCAGCAGTTACGCGGGCGACTATACAGATACGCAGTATTTT; j_call: TRBJ2-3; d_call: NA; v_call: TRBV6-5; clone_size: NA
cdr3_aa: CASSSPQGARAYEQYF; cdr3_nt: TGTGCCAGCAGCTCCCCCCAGGGGGCAAGGGCCTACGAGCAGTACTTC; j_call: TRBJ2-7; d_call: TRBD1; v_call: TRBV7-2; clone_size: NA
cdr3_aa: CASSWGRTNSPLHF; cdr3_nt: TGTGCCAGCAGTTGGGGCAGGACTAATTCACCCCTCCACTTT; j_call: TRBJ1-6; d_call: NA; v_call: TRBV6-5; clone_size: NA
cdr3_aa: CASSPKGQGGLTEAFF; cdr3_nt: TGTGCCAGCTCACCAAAGGGACAGGGAGGACTCACTGAAGCTTTCTTT; j_call: TRBJ1-1; d_call: TRBD1; v_call: TRBV18; clone_size: NA
cdr3_aa: CASSTSGGAREQYF; cdr3_nt: TGTGCCAGCAGTACTAGCGGGGGGGCGCGGGAGCAGTACTTC; j_call: TRBJ2-7; d_call: TRBD2; v_call: TRBV6-5; clone_size: NA
cdr3_aa: CASRFRGFNSPLHF; cdr3_nt: TGTGCCAGCAGATTCAGGGGGTTCAATTCACCCCTCCACTTT; j_call: TRBJ1-6; d_call: TRBD1; v_call: TRBV28; clone_size: NA
cdr3_aa: CASSGQGYTEAFF; cdr3_nt: TGTGCCAGCAGCGGACAGGGGTACACTGAAGCTTTCTTT; j_call: TRBJ1-1; d_call: TRBD1; v_call: TRBV2; clone_size: NA
cdr3_aa: CASSLRLRERGLEDEQYF; cdr3_nt: TGTGCCAGCAGCTTGAGGCTGCGGGAGCGGGGGCTCGAGGACGAGCAGTACTTC; j_call: TRBJ2-7; d_call: TRBD2; v_call: TRBV5-6; clone_size: NA
cdr3_aa: CAISESGGANTGELFF; cdr3_nt: TGTGCCATCAGTGAATCCGGGGGGGCCAACACCGGGGAGCTGTTTTTT; j_call: TRBJ2-2; d_call: TRBD2; v_call: TRBV10-3; clone_size: NA
cdr3_aa: CAWGTGRTGELFF; cdr3_nt: TGTGCCTGGGGGACAGGGAGGACCGGGGAGCTGTTTTTT; j_call: TRBJ2-2; d_call: TRBD1; v_call: TRBV30; clone_size: NA
cdr3_aa: CASSQAGLLNTEAFF; cdr3_nt: TGCGCCAGCAGCCAAGCGGGACTCCTGAACACTGAAGCTTTCTTT; j_call: TRBJ1-1; d_call: NA; v_call: TRBV4-3; clone_size: NA
cdr3_aa: CASGLSLAGVYNEQFF; cdr3_nt: TGTGCTAGTGGTTTGTCCTTAGCGGGGGTATACAATGAGCAGTTCTTC; j_call: TRBJ2-1; d_call: TRBD2; v_call: TRBV12-5; clone_size: NA
cdr3_aa: CASSQELLAGGADEQFF; cdr3_nt: TGCGCCAGCAGCCAAGAATTATTGGCGGGGGGGGCGGATGAGCAGTTCTTC; j_call: TRBJ2-1; d_call: TRBD2; v_call: TRBV4-3; clone_size: NA
cdr3_aa: CSARQGGFEKLFF; cdr3_nt: TGCAGCGCTAGACAGGGCGGTTTTGAAAAACTGTTTTTT; j_call: TRBJ1-4; d_call: TRBD1; v_call: TRBV29-1; clone_size: NA
cdr3_aa: CASSSGTGGGTQYF; cdr3_nt: TGCGCCAGCAGCTCCGGGACAGGCGGGGGGACCCAGTACTTC; j_call: TRBJ2-5; d_call: NA; v_call: TRBV5-1; clone_size: NA
cdr3_aa: CASSQEGPRQKLFF; cdr3_nt: TGCGCCAGCAGCCAAGAAGGTCCCAGGCAAAAACTGTTTTTT; j_call: TRBJ1-4; d_call: NA; v_call: TRBV4-3; clone_size: few
cdr3_aa: CASSPGSGGGYNHFTDTQYF; cdr3_nt: TGTGCCAGCAGCCCTGGGAGTGGGGGGGGGTACAATCATTTCACAGATACGCAGTATTTT; j_call: TRBJ2-3; d_call: TRBD2; v_call: TRBV14; clone_size: NA
cdr3_aa: CASSKDRVYEQYF; cdr3_nt: TGTGCCAGCAGCAAGGACAGAGTCTACGAGCAGTACTTC; j_call: TRBJ2-7; d_call: NA; v_call: TRBV6-5; clone_size: NA
cdr3_aa: CASSLEPVTNEKLFF; cdr3_nt: TGCGCCAGCAGCTTGGAACCGGTTACTAATGAAAAACTGTTTTTT; j_call: TRBJ1-4; d_call: NA; v_call: TRBV5-1; clone_size: NA
cdr3_aa: CASSLDRSSWDTEAFF; cdr3_nt: TGCGCCAGCAGCCTGGACAGGTCGTCTTGGGACACTGAAGCTTTCTTT; j_call: TRBJ1-1; d_call: TRBD1; v_call: TRBV5-1; clone_size: few
cdr3_aa: CSVERTANYGYTF; cdr3_nt: TGCAGCGTTGAACGGACAGCTAACTATGGCTACACCTTC; j_call: TRBJ1-2; d_call: NA; v_call: TRBV29-1; clone_size: NA
cdr3_aa: CASINRGWEATEAFF; cdr3_nt: TGTGCCAGTATAAATAGGGGATGGGAGGCCACTGAAGCTTTCTTT; j_call: TRBJ1-1; d_call: NA; v_call: TRBV19; clone_size: NA
cdr3_aa: CASRRDSRDTEAFF; cdr3_nt: TGTGCCAGCAGGAGGGACAGCAGGGACACTGAAGCTTTCTTT; j_call: TRBJ1-1; d_call: TRBD1; v_call: TRBV6-4; clone_size: NA
cdr3_aa: CASSLIAIAHSGANGLTF; cdr3_nt: TGTGCCAGCAGTTTGATCGCCATTGCCCACTCTGGGGCCAACGGCCTGACTTTC; j_call: TRBJ2-6; d_call: NA; v_call: TRBV27; clone_size: NA
cdr3_aa: CAWSPWTETFLYGYTF; cdr3_nt: TGTGCCTGGAGCCCCTGGACAGAAACTTTCCTCTATGGCTACACCTTC; j_call: TRBJ1-2; d_call: NA; v_call: TRBV30; clone_size: NA
cdr3_aa: CAWTGGANYGYTF; cdr3_nt: TGTGCCTGGACAGGGGGCGCAAACTATGGCTACACCTTC; j_call: TRBJ1-2; d_call: TRBD1; v_call: TRBV30; clone_size: NA
cdr3_aa: CVSSDRQGKEQYF; cdr3_nt: TGCGTCAGCAGCGATAGACAGGGGAAGGAGCAGTACTTC; j_call: TRBJ2-7; d_call: TRBD1; v_call: TRBV4-3; clone_size: NA
cdr3_aa: CASSQGQSSYEQYF; cdr3_nt: TGTGCCAGCAGTCAAGGACAGAGCTCCTACGAGCAGTACTTC; j_call: TRBJ2-7; d_call: NA; v_call: TRBV2; clone_size: NA
cdr3_aa: CASSLIGEAFF; cdr3_nt: TGTGCCAGCAGCTTGATCGGGGAAGCTTTCTTT; j_call: TRBJ1-1; d_call: NA; v_call: TRBV7-9; clone_size: few
cdr3_aa: CASRLGQGVPYEQYF; cdr3_nt: TGTGCCAGCAGGCTAGGACAGGGTGTCCCCTACGAGCAGTACTTC; j_call: TRBJ2-7; d_call: TRBD1; v_call: TRBV6-1; clone_size: NA